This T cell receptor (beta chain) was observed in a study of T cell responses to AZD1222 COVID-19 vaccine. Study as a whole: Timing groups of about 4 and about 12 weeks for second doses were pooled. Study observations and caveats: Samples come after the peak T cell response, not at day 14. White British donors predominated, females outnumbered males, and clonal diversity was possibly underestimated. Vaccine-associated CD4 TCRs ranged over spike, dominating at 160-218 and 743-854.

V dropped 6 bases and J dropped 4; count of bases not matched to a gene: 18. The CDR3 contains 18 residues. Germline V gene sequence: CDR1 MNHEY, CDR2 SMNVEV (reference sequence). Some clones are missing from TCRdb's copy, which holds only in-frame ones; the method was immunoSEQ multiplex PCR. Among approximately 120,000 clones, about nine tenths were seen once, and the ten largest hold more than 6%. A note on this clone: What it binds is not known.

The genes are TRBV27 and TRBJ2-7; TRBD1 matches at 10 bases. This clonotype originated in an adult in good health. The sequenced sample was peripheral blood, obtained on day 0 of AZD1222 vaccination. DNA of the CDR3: TGTGCCAGCAGAAGGTTTTCGGGACAGGGGTTCGTGGGGTACGAGCAGTACTTC. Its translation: CASRRFSGQGFVGYEQYF.